This section outlines one TCR beta chain sequence together with its context. What it binds is unknown. The CDR3 is made up of 13 amino acids. The V gene lost 5 bases and the J gene lost 0 bases, with 5 bases spanning the gap. Germline-derived CDR1 and CDR2 are SEHNR and FQNEAQ (reference sequence). This entry comes from a study of tissue T cells after allogeneic stem cell transplantation. The wider study: Of the grafts for graft-versus-host disease patients, several were unmodified and three CD34-selected. Where cell numbers permitted, CD3+ T cells were sorted from preserved blood and marrow. Overall study findings and caveats: Anatomically similar tissues had similar TCR repertoires within each patient.

Repertoires were generated with immunoSEQ multiplex PCR, while TCRdb's copy carries only in-frame clones and drops some. Here the sample spans about 26,000 clones, roughly 89% being singletons. The TCR sequence derives from a male donor older than 55 who later had graft-versus-host disease after an allogeneic stem cell transplant. This chain connects TRBV7-9 to TRBJ2-4; D unresolved. The material sequenced was blood, taken before transplantation. CDR3: CASSQLAKNIQYF. For the CDR3, the DNA is TGTGCCAGCAGCCAACTAGCCAAAAACATTCAGTACTTC. Variable domain in full (rest from reference TRBV7-9 and TRBJ2-4): DTGVSQNPRHKITKRGQNVTFRCDPISEHNRLYWYRQTLGQGPEFLTYFQNEAQLEKSRLLSDRFSAERPKGSFSTLEIQRTEQGDSAMYLCASSQLAKNIQYFGAGTRLSVL.